This TCR beta chain originates from a study of blood T cell repertoires in COVID-19. Study-level information: Sites in the United States, Italy and Spain provided acute and convalescent COVID-19 samples.

Original methodology: Amplified reference gene primers provided the basis for estimating nucleated cell counts. Clones were read by immunoSEQ multiplex PCR, and TCRdb kept only the in-frame ones, dropping some. The V and J calls and the clone size are those of that table, but D and trimming were determined from the DNA. The data contain about 100,000 clones, 91% of them singletons. Germline assignment: CDR1 SGHVS and CDR2 FQNEAQ. The CDR3 runs 15 residues. The ends were cut back, 5 bases at V and 6 bases at J, with 19 bases in the middle. The receptor comes from a man aged 55 to 70 with acute or convalescent COVID-19. Sequenced sample: peripheral blood. The chain recombines TRBV7-8 with TRBJ1-2, with D perhaps matching TRBD1 (5 bases). CDR3 sequence: CASSPRREGFDGYTF. CDR3 nucleotides: TGTGCCAGCAGCCCCCGGCGGGAGGGGTTCGATGGCTACACCTTC.